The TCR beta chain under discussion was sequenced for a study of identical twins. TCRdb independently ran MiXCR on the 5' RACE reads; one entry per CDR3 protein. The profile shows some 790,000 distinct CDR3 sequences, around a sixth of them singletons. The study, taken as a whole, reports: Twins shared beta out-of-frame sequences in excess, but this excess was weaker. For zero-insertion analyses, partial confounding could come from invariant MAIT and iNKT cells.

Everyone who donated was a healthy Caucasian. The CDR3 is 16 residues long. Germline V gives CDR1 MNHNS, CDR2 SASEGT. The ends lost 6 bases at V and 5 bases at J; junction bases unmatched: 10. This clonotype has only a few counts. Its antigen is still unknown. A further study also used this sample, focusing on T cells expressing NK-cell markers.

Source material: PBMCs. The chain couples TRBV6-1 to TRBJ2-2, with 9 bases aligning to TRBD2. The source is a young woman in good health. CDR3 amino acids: CASRSTAGGPTGELFF. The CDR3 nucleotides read TGTGCCAGCAGATCAACGGCGGGAGGGCCTACCGGGGAGCTGTTTTTT.